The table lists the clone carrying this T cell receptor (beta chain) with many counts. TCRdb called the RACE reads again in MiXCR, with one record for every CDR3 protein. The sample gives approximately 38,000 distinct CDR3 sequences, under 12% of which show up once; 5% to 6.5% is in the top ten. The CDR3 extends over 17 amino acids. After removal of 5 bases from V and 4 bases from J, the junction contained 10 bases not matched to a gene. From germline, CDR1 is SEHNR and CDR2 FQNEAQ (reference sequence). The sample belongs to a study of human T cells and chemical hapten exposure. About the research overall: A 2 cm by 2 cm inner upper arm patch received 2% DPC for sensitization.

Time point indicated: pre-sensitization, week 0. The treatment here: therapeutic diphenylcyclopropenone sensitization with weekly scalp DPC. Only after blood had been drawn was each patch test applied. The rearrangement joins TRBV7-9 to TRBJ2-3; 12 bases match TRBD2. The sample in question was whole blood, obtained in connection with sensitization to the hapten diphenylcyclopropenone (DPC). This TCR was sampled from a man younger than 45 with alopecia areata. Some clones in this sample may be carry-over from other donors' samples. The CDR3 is CASSPGTSGYRSDTQYF. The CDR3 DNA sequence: TGTGCCAGCAGCCCAGGGACTAGCGGGTATAGGTCAGATACGCAGTATTTT.